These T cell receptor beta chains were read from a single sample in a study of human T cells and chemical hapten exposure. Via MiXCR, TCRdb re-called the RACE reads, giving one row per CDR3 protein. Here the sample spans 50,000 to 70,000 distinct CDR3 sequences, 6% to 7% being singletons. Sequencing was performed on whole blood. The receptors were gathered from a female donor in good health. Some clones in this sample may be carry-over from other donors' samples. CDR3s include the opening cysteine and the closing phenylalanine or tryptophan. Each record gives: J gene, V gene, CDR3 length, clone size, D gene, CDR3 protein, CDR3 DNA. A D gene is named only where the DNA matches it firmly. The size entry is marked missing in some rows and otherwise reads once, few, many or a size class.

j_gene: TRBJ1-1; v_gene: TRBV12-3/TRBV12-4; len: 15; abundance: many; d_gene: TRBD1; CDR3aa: CASSFSGTGGSEAFF; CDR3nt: TGTGCCAGCAGTTTTAGCGGGACAGGGGGTTCTGAAGCTTTCTTT
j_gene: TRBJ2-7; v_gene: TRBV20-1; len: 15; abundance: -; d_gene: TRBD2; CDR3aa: CSARDLAGGLYEQYF; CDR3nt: TGCAGTGCTAGAGATCTAGCGGGAGGGTTATACGAGCAGTACTTC
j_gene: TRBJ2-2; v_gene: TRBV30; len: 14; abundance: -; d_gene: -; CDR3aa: CAWRGTGRTGELFF; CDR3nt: TGTGCCTGGAGAGGTACAGGGAGGACCGGGGAGCTGTTTTTT
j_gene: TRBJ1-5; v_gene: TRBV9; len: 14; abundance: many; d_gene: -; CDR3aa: CASSVESGSGPQHF; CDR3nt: TGTGCCAGCAGCGTAGAATCAGGTAGTGGACCCCAGCATTTT
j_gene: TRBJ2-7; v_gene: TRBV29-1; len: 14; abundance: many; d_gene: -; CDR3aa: CSARTDLSSYEQYF; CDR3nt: TGCAGCGCCCGGACAGACCTGAGCTCCTACGAGCAGTACTTC
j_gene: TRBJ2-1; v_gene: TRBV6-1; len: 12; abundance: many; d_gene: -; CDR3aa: CATTPGYNEQFF; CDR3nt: TGTGCCACTACCCCGGGATACAATGAGCAGTTCTTC
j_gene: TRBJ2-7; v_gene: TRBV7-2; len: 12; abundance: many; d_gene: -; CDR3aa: CASREDHYEQYF; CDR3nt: TGTGCCAGCAGGGAGGATCACTACGAGCAGTACTTC
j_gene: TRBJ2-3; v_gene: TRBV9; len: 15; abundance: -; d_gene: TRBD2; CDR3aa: CASSSLAGGTDTQYF; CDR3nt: TGTGCCAGCAGCTCCCTAGCGGGAGGAACAGATACGCAGTATTTT
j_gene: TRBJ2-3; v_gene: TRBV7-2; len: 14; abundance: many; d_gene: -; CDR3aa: CASSRDRITDTQYF; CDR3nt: TGTGCCAGCAGCCGGGACCGGATTACAGATACGCAGTATTTT
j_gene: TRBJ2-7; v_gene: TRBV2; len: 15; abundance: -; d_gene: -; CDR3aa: CASSGKGGQTYEQYF; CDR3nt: TGTGCCAGCAGTGGTAAAGGGGGACAAACCTACGAGCAGTACTTC
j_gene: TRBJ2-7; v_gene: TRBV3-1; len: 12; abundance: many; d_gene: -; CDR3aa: CASSQGLYEQYF; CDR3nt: TGTGCCAGCAGCCAAGGACTGTACGAGCAGTACTTC
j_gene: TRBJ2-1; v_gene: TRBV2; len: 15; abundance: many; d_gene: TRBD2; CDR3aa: CASSELLAGGNEQFF; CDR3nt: TGTGCCAGCAGTGAGCTACTAGCGGGGGGAAATGAGCAGTTCTTC
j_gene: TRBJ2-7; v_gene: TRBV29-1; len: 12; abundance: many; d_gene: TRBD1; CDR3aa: CSGRDRTYEQYF; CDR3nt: TGCAGCGGCCGGGACAGGACCTACGAGCAGTACTTC
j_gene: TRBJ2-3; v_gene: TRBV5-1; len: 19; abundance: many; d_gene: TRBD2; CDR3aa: CASSPRGSGRAQNSDTQYF; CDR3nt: TGCGCCAGCAGCCCCAGAGGTAGCGGGAGGGCCCAGAATTCAGATACGCAGTATTTT
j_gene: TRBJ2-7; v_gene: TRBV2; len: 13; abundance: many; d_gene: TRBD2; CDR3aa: CASTSGRLNEQYF; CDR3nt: TGTGCCAGCACTAGCGGGAGGTTGAACGAGCAGTACTTC
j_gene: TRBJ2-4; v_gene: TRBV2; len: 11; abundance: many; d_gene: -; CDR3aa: CASTQGHIQYF; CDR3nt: TGTGCCAGCACGCAGGGACACATTCAGTACTTC
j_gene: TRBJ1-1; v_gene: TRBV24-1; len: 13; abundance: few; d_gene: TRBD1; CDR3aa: CASKGARSNEAFF; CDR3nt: TGTGCCAGCAAGGGGGCGCGGTCGAATGAAGCTTTCTTT
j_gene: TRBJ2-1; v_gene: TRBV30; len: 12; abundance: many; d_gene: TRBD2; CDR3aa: CAWTSGYNEQFF; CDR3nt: TGTGCCTGGACTAGCGGGTACAATGAGCAGTTCTTC
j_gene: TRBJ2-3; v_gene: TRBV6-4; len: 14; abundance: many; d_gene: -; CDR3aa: CASSDSGGTDTQYF; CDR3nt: TGTGCCAGCAGTGACTCAGGGGGCACAGATACGCAGTATTTT
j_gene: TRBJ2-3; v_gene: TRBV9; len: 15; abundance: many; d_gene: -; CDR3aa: CASSVGGGGTDTQYF; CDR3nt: TGTGCCAGCAGCGTAGGGGGGGGCGGCACAGATACGCAGTATTTT
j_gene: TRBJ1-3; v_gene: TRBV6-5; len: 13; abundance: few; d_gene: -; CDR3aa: CASLGLAGNTIYF; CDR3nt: TGTGCCAGTCTGGGTCTTGCCGGAAACACCATATATTTT
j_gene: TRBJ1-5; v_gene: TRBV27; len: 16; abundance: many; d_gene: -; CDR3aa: CASSPGTFIGNQPQHF; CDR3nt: TGTGCCAGCAGTCCAGGGACTTTTATTGGCAATCAGCCCCAGCATTTT
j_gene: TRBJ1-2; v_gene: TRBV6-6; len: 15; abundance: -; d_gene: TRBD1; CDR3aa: CASSSNDRVRDGYTF; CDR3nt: TGTGCCAGCAGTAGCAACGACAGGGTGCGTGATGGCTACACCTTC
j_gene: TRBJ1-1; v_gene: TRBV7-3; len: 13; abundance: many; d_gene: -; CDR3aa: CASSLTGTGEAFF; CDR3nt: TGTGCCAGCAGCTTAACCGGCACAGGAGAAGCTTTCTTT
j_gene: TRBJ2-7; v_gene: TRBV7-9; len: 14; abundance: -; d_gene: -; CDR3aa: CASSTQLAGPEQYF; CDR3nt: TGTGCCAGCAGCACTCAGTTGGCAGGGCCTGAGCAGTACTTC
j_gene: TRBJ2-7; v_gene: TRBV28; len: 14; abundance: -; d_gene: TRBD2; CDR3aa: CASSVLAGAHEQYF; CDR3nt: TGTGCCAGCAGTGTACTAGCGGGAGCCCACGAGCAGTACTTC
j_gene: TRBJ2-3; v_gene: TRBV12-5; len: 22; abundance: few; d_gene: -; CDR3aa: CASGLVRTFVTQTRKNSYTQYF; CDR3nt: TGTGCTAGTGGTTTGGTACGAACCTTTGTAACCCAGACTAGAAAAAACTCTTATACGCAGTATTTT
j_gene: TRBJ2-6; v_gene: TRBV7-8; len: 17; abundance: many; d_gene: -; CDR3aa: CASSLEGAMSGANVLTF; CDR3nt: TGTGCCAGCAGCTTGGAGGGGGCTATGTCTGGGGCCAACGTCCTGACTTTC
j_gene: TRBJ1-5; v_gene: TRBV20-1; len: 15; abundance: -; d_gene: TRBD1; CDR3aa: CSARARDRGNQPQHF; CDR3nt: TGCAGTGCTAGAGCCCGGGACAGGGGCAATCAGCCCCAGCATTTT
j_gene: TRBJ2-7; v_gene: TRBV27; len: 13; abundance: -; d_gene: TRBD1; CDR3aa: CASSWGQGYEQYF; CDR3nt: TGTGCCAGCAGTTGGGGACAGGGTTACGAGCAGTACTTC
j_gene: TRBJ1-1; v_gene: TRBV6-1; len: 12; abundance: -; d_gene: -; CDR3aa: CASSVGGGEAFF; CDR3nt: TGTGCCAGCAGTGTGGGGGGAGGTGAAGCTTTCTTT
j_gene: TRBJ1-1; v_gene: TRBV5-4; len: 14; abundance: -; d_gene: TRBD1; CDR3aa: CASSLITTGREAFF; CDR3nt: TGTGCCAGCAGCTTGATAACGACAGGGCGAGAAGCTTTCTTT
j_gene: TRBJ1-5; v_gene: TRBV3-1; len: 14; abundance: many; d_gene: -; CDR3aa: CASSPDGVNQPQHF; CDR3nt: TGTGCCAGCAGCCCCGACGGGGTCAATCAGCCCCAGCATTTT
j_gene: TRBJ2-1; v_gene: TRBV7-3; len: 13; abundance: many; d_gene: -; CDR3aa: CASSFGGEGEQFF; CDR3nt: TGTGCCAGCAGCTTTGGGGGAGAGGGAGAGCAGTTCTTC
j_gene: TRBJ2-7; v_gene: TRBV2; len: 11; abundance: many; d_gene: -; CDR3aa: CASPIGDEQYF; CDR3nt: TGTGCCAGCCCCATAGGGGACGAGCAGTACTTC
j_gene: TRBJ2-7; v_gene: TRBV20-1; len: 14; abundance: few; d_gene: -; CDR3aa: CSASFAGRTYEQYF; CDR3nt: TGCAGTGCTAGTTTTGCGGGCAGGACCTACGAGCAGTACTTC
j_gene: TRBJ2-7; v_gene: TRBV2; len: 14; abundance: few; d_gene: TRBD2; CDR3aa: CAIKTGTSGYEQYF; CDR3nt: TGTGCCATCAAAACCGGGACTAGCGGATACGAGCAGTACTTC
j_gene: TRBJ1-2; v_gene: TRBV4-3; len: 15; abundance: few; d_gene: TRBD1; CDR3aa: CASSQNRGQGYGYTF; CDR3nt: TGCGCCAGCAGCCAGAACAGGGGACAGGGCTATGGCTACACCTTC
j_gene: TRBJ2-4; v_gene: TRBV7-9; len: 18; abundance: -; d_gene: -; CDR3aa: CASSPPVGAALAKNIQYF; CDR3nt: TGTGCCAGCAGCCCCCCCGTTGGGGCAGCACTAGCCAAAAACATTCAGTACTTC
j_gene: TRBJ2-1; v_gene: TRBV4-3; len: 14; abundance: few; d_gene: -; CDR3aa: CASSHSAVGNEQFF; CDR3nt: TGCGCCAGCAGCCACTCTGCAGTGGGCAATGAGCAGTTCTTC
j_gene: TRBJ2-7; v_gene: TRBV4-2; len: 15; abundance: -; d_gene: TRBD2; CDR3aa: CASRFGLAGNYEQYF; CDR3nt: TGTGCCAGCAGGTTCGGACTAGCGGGTAACTACGAGCAGTACTTC
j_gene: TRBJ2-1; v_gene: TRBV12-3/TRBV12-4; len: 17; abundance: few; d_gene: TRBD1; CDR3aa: CASSATGTGSLFDEQFF; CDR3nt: TGTGCCAGCAGTGCCACCGGGACAGGGTCATTATTCGATGAGCAGTTCTTC
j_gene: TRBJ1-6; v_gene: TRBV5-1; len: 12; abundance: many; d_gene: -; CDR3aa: CASSVLNSPLHF; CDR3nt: TGCGCCAGCAGCGTATTGAATTCACCCCTCCACTTT
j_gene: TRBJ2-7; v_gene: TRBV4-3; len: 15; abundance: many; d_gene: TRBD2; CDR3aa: CASSHVAGGSYEQYF; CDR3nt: TGCGCCAGCAGCCACGTAGCGGGAGGCTCCTACGAGCAGTACTTC
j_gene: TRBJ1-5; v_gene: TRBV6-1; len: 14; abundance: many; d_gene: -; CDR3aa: CASSRDRSNQPQHF; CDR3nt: TGTGCCAGCAGTAGAGACAGGAGCAATCAGCCCCAGCATTTT
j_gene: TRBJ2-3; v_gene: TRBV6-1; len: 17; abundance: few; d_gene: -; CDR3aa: CASSEDGERVGTDTQYF; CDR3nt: TGTGCCAGCAGTGAAGACGGGGAGAGGGTCGGCACAGATACGCAGTATTTT
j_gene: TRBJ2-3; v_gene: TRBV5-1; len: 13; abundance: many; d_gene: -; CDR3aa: CASSWTGTDTQYF; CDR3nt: TGCGCCAGCAGCTGGACAGGCACAGATACGCAGTATTTT
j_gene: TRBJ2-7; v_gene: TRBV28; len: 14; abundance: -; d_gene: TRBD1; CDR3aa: CASSPNPTGYEQYF; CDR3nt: TGTGCCAGCAGTCCCAACCCGACAGGGTACGAGCAGTACTTC
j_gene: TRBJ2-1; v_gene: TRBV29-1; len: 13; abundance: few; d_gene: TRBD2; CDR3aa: CSGTSEDLGEQFF; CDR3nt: TGCAGCGGTACTAGCGAGGATTTAGGTGAGCAGTTCTTC
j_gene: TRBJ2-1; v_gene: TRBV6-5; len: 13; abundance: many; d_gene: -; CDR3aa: CASSTNTYNEQFF; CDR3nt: TGTGCCAGCAGTACAAACACCTACAATGAGCAGTTCTTC
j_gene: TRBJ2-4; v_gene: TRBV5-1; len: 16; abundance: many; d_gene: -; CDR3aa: CASSLSDSIAKNIQYF; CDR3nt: TGCGCCAGCAGCTTGTCGGACTCAATAGCCAAAAACATTCAGTACTTC
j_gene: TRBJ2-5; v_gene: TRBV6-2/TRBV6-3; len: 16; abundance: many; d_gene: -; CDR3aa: CASSDRAGGPLRTQYF; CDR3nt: TGTGCCAGCAGCGACAGGGCAGGGGGGCCGTTGAGGACCCAGTACTTC
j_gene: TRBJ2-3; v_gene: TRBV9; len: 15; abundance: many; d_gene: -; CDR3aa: CASSTEARNLDTQYF; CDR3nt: TGTGCCAGCAGTACCGAGGCCCGGAATCTCGATACGCAGTATTTT
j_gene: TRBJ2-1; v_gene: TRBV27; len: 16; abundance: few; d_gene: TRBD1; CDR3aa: CASSTKSGTGGNEQFF; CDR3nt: TGTGCCAGCAGTACTAAATCGGGGACAGGGGGGAATGAGCAGTTCTTC
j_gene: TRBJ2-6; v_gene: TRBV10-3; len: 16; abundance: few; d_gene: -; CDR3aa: CAISAWSPSGANVLTF; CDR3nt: TGTGCCATCAGTGCCTGGAGCCCCTCTGGGGCCAACGTCCTGACTTTC
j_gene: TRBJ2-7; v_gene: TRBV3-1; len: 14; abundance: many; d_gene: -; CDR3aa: CASSAPQGAYEQYF; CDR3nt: TGTGCCAGCAGCGCACCACAGGGAGCCTACGAGCAGTACTTC
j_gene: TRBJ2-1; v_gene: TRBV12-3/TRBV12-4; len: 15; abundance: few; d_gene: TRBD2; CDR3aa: CASSKTSGRDNEQFF; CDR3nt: TGTGCCAGCAGCAAGACTAGCGGGAGGGACAATGAGCAGTTCTTC